This T cell receptor beta chain was retrieved from a study of CD8 T cells in ankylosing spondylitis. This clonotype was picked up many times. The ends lost 6 bases at V and 6 bases at J; junction bases unmatched: 7. The CDR3 extends over 14 amino acids. Construction of TCR beta libraries was performed using quantitative 5'-RACE with molecular barcodes. TCRdb ran MiXCR on the 5' RACE reads and lists one entry per CDR3 protein. Among 250,000 or so distinct CDR3 sequences listed, roughly a quarter were seen once. This chain joins TRBV12-3 or TRBV12-4 and TRBJ2-2; the match to TRBD1 covers 7 bases. The TCR originated in a male donor with ankylosing spondylitis or in good health (not recorded which). The specimen was blood, either unsorted or a sorted T cell fraction (not recorded which). The CDR3 nucleotides read TGTGCCAGCAGGCCGACAGGGAGTGCCGGGGAGCTGTTTTTT. Its translation is CASRPTGSAGELFF.